A selection of T cell receptor beta chains follows, all from one sample in a study of naive and memory T cell subsets. Using its own MiXCR run on the UMI-ligation and nested PCR reads, TCRdb lists one record per CDR3 protein. This sample has roughly 140,000 distinct CDR3 sequences; 15% to 25% occur once, and the top ten carry approximately 0.63%. Sequencing was carried out using naive CD8+ T cells from blood. The receptors come from a human donor in good health. Each CDR3 is given with its conserved first and last residue. The D gene is left open where the match is weak. Not all rows give a size; the values are once, few, many and, for expanded clones, a class.

j_gene: TRBJ2-2
d_gene: NA
abundance: NA
v_gene: TRBV29-1
CDR3aa: CSVDSAGRSTGELFF
CDR3nt: TGCAGCGTTGACAGCGCGGGCCGGAGCACCGGGGAGCTGTTTTTT

j_gene: TRBJ2-1
d_gene: TRBD1
abundance: NA
v_gene: TRBV7-9
CDR3aa: CASSETGGAEQFF
CDR3nt: TGTGCCAGCAGCGAGACAGGGGGGGCTGAGCAGTTCTTC

j_gene: TRBJ2-3
d_gene: NA
abundance: NA
v_gene: TRBV7-9
CDR3aa: CASSLATGSSEDTQYF
CDR3nt: TGTGCCAGCAGCTTAGCAACAGGGAGCTCCGAAGATACGCAGTATTTT

j_gene: TRBJ2-5
d_gene: NA
abundance: few
v_gene: TRBV6-6
CDR3aa: CASSYPGEETQYF
CDR3nt: TGTGCCAGCAGTTACCCGGGCGAAGAGACCCAGTACTTC

j_gene: TRBJ1-2
d_gene: NA
abundance: few
v_gene: TRBV25-1
CDR3aa: CASSDIESSGYTF
CDR3nt: TGTGCCAGCAGTGATATCGAGAGTTCCGGCTACACCTTC

j_gene: TRBJ2-7
d_gene: TRBD2
abundance: NA
v_gene: TRBV20-1
CDR3aa: CSARGLAGGPYEQYF
CDR3nt: TGCAGTGCTAGAGGGTTAGCGGGAGGGCCCTACGAGCAGTACTTC

j_gene: TRBJ2-3
d_gene: NA
abundance: NA
v_gene: TRBV28
CDR3aa: CASSSPSLTDTQYF
CDR3nt: TGTGCCAGCAGTTCACCCTCTCTGACAGATACGCAGTATTTT

j_gene: TRBJ2-1
d_gene: NA
abundance: NA
v_gene: TRBV6-5
CDR3aa: CASDVGWSLYNEQFF
CDR3nt: TGTGCCAGCGACGTTGGGTGGAGCCTGTACAATGAGCAGTTCTTC

j_gene: TRBJ2-6
d_gene: NA
abundance: few
v_gene: TRBV12-3/TRBV12-4
CDR3aa: CASTPVGSGANVLTF
CDR3nt: TGTGCCAGCACCCCGGTTGGATCTGGGGCCAACGTCCTGACTTTC

j_gene: TRBJ2-7
d_gene: NA
abundance: NA
v_gene: TRBV12-3/TRBV12-4
CDR3aa: CASSIRSPSIEQYF
CDR3nt: TGTGCCAGCAGTATAAGGAGCCCCAGTATCGAGCAGTACTTC

j_gene: TRBJ2-1
d_gene: NA
abundance: few
v_gene: TRBV7-3
CDR3aa: CASETEWGDYNEQFF
CDR3nt: TGTGCCAGCGAAACTGAATGGGGTGATTACAATGAGCAGTTCTTC

j_gene: TRBJ2-2
d_gene: NA
abundance: few
v_gene: TRBV7-9
CDR3aa: CASSFMGAGELFF
CDR3nt: TGTGCCAGCAGCTTCATGGGGGCCGGGGAGCTGTTTTTT

j_gene: TRBJ2-1
d_gene: NA
abundance: few
v_gene: TRBV28
CDR3aa: CATRATDSSYNEQFF
CDR3nt: TGTGCCACCAGAGCCACGGATAGCTCCTACAATGAGCAGTTCTTC

j_gene: TRBJ2-7
d_gene: NA
abundance: NA
v_gene: TRBV29-1
CDR3aa: CSVEADYEQYF
CDR3nt: TGCAGCGTTGAAGCGGACTACGAGCAGTACTTC

j_gene: TRBJ2-3
d_gene: TRBD1
abundance: few
v_gene: TRBV2
CDR3aa: CASRDRGADTQYF
CDR3nt: TGTGCCAGCAGAGACAGGGGTGCAGATACGCAGTATTTT

j_gene: TRBJ1-5
d_gene: NA
abundance: few
v_gene: TRBV19
CDR3aa: CASSIGDVGQPQHF
CDR3nt: TGTGCCAGTAGTATAGGGGATGTGGGTCAGCCCCAGCATTTT

j_gene: TRBJ2-7
d_gene: TRBD2
abundance: NA
v_gene: TRBV7-9
CDR3aa: CASRSGMFYEQYF
CDR3nt: TGTGCCAGCAGAAGCGGGATGTTCTACGAGCAGTACTTC

j_gene: TRBJ1-5
d_gene: TRBD1
abundance: NA
v_gene: TRBV13
CDR3aa: CASSSRGVSNQPQHF
CDR3nt: TGTGCCAGCAGCTCCAGGGGGGTAAGCAATCAGCCCCAGCATTTT

j_gene: TRBJ2-1
d_gene: TRBD1
abundance: NA
v_gene: TRBV20-1
CDR3aa: CSARPGTAYNEQFF
CDR3nt: TGCAGTGCTCGACCCGGGACAGCATACAATGAGCAGTTCTTC

j_gene: TRBJ2-2
d_gene: NA
abundance: few
v_gene: TRBV6-5
CDR3aa: CASSDPRDTGELFF
CDR3nt: TGTGCCAGCAGCGACCCGAGGGACACCGGGGAGCTGTTTTTT

j_gene: TRBJ1-1
d_gene: NA
abundance: NA
v_gene: TRBV7-9
CDR3aa: CASSSLSEEAFF
CDR3nt: TGTGCCAGCAGCTCCCTCTCTGAAGAAGCTTTCTTT

j_gene: TRBJ2-1
d_gene: TRBD2
abundance: few
v_gene: TRBV14
CDR3aa: CASSHWAGGQIEQFF
CDR3nt: TGTGCCAGCAGCCACTGGGCGGGAGGGCAGATTGAGCAGTTCTTC

j_gene: TRBJ2-1
d_gene: NA
abundance: NA
v_gene: TRBV6-1
CDR3aa: CASRRRGRGNEQFF
CDR3nt: TGTGCCAGCAGGAGAAGGGGTCGAGGTAATGAGCAGTTCTTC

j_gene: TRBJ1-1
d_gene: NA
abundance: once
v_gene: TRBV4-1
CDR3aa: CASSLRQGEGKTEAFF
CDR3nt: TGCGCCAGCAGCTTAAGGCAGGGTGAGGGTAAGACTGAAGCTTTCTTT

j_gene: TRBJ2-3
d_gene: NA
abundance: NA
v_gene: TRBV20-1
CDR3aa: CSATSTSGIPPDTQYF
CDR3nt: TGCAGTGCTACGAGTACCTCCGGGATTCCCCCAGATACGCAGTATTTT

j_gene: TRBJ2-4
d_gene: TRBD2
abundance: NA
v_gene: TRBV28
CDR3aa: CASRPYVAGLAKNIQYF
CDR3nt: TGTGCCAGCAGACCTTACGTAGCGGGCCTAGCCAAAAACATTCAGTACTTC

j_gene: TRBJ2-1
d_gene: NA
abundance: few
v_gene: TRBV27
CDR3aa: CASSPGGSSSYNEQFF
CDR3nt: TGTGCCAGCAGTCCGGGCGGGTCCTCGTCCTACAATGAGCAGTTCTTC

j_gene: TRBJ1-1
d_gene: NA
abundance: NA
v_gene: TRBV29-1
CDR3aa: CSVEGVGRRNTEAFF
CDR3nt: TGCAGCGTTGAAGGTGTGGGACGGAGGAACACTGAAGCTTTCTTT

j_gene: TRBJ2-3
d_gene: NA
abundance: few
v_gene: TRBV7-9
CDR3aa: CASSYLSGTDTQYF
CDR3nt: TGTGCCAGCAGCTACTTAAGCGGCACAGATACGCAGTATTTT

j_gene: TRBJ1-5
d_gene: NA
abundance: few
v_gene: TRBV2
CDR3aa: CASSDLWEVNQPQHF
CDR3nt: TGTGCCAGCAGTGACCTGTGGGAAGTGAATCAGCCCCAGCATTTT

j_gene: TRBJ2-2
d_gene: TRBD2
abundance: NA
v_gene: TRBV6-2/TRBV6-3
CDR3aa: CASRQTSAGELFF
CDR3nt: TGTGCCAGCAGGCAGACTAGCGCCGGGGAGCTGTTTTTT

j_gene: TRBJ2-7
d_gene: NA
abundance: NA
v_gene: TRBV27
CDR3aa: CASTGVQDGGEQYF
CDR3nt: TGTGCCAGTACGGGTGTTCAGGACGGTGGCGAGCAGTACTTC

j_gene: TRBJ2-1
d_gene: NA
abundance: many
v_gene: TRBV6-2/TRBV6-3
CDR3aa: CASSSLPSDEQFF
CDR3nt: TGTGCCAGCAGCTCCCTCCCTAGCGATGAGCAGTTCTTC

j_gene: TRBJ1-1
d_gene: NA
abundance: NA
v_gene: TRBV9
CDR3aa: CASSVHLNTEAFF
CDR3nt: TGTGCCAGCAGCGTACATCTGAACACTGAAGCTTTCTTT

j_gene: TRBJ2-1
d_gene: NA
abundance: NA
v_gene: TRBV7-3
CDR3aa: CASSLGQNEQFF
CDR3nt: TGTGCCAGCAGCTTAGGCCAAAATGAGCAGTTCTTC

j_gene: TRBJ1-5
d_gene: NA
abundance: many
v_gene: TRBV27
CDR3aa: CASSLTVPGGNQPQHF
CDR3nt: TGTGCCAGCAGTCTCACCGTCCCAGGGGGCAATCAGCCCCAGCATTTT

j_gene: TRBJ2-1
d_gene: NA
abundance: NA
v_gene: TRBV19
CDR3aa: CASSIDGASVNEQFF
CDR3nt: TGTGCCAGTAGTATAGATGGTGCTAGCGTCAATGAGCAGTTCTTC

j_gene: TRBJ2-7
d_gene: NA
abundance: few
v_gene: TRBV10-3
CDR3aa: CAISEDRSASYEQYF
CDR3nt: TGTGCCATCAGTGAGGACCGCAGCGCCTCCTACGAGCAGTACTTC

j_gene: TRBJ2-7
d_gene: NA
abundance: NA
v_gene: TRBV20-1
CDR3aa: CSAAGKPNSYEQYF
CDR3nt: TGCAGTGCGGCGGGGAAGCCGAACTCCTACGAGCAGTACTTC

j_gene: TRBJ2-2
d_gene: NA
abundance: few
v_gene: TRBV6-5
CDR3aa: CASSSSTSGELFF
CDR3nt: TGTGCCAGCAGTTCCTCGACTAGCGGGGAGCTGTTTTTT

j_gene: TRBJ2-1
d_gene: TRBD2
abundance: few
v_gene: TRBV7-3
CDR3aa: CASSLISWGLAGGYNEQFF
CDR3nt: TGTGCCAGCAGCTTAATAAGCTGGGGACTAGCGGGAGGATACAATGAGCAGTTCTTC

j_gene: TRBJ2-3
d_gene: NA
abundance: NA
v_gene: TRBV12-3/TRBV12-4
CDR3aa: CASSLRFLHTDTQYF
CDR3nt: TGTGCCAGCAGTCTGCGCTTCTTGCACACAGATACGCAGTATTTT

j_gene: TRBJ2-7
d_gene: TRBD1
abundance: few
v_gene: TRBV7-8
CDR3aa: CASSLRAGTGSSYEQYF
CDR3nt: TGTGCCAGCAGCCTTCGCGCCGGGACAGGGTCCTCCTACGAGCAGTACTTC

j_gene: TRBJ2-7
d_gene: TRBD2
abundance: NA
v_gene: TRBV28
CDR3aa: CASTSLGLATYEQYF
CDR3nt: TGTGCCAGCACCTCCCTGGGACTAGCGACCTACGAGCAGTACTTC

j_gene: TRBJ2-7
d_gene: TRBD1
abundance: NA
v_gene: TRBV9
CDR3aa: CASSPGQGPSPSYEQYF
CDR3nt: TGTGCCAGCAGCCCGGGACAGGGGCCCTCTCCCTCCTACGAGCAGTACTTC

j_gene: TRBJ1-1
d_gene: NA
abundance: few
v_gene: TRBV27
CDR3aa: CASLGLGTEAFF
CDR3nt: TGTGCCAGCCTGGGACTGGGGACTGAAGCTTTCTTT

j_gene: TRBJ2-4
d_gene: NA
abundance: NA
v_gene: TRBV28
CDR3aa: CASENIQYF
CDR3nt: TGTGCCAGCGAGAACATTCAGTACTTC

j_gene: TRBJ2-2
d_gene: NA
abundance: NA
v_gene: TRBV7-8
CDR3aa: CASSLELVRQINTGELFF
CDR3nt: TGTGCCAGCAGCTTAGAGCTGGTTCGGCAAATTAACACCGGGGAGCTGTTTTTT

j_gene: TRBJ2-5
d_gene: NA
abundance: NA
v_gene: TRBV9
CDR3aa: CASSVVGSAQETQYF
CDR3nt: TGTGCCAGCAGCGTAGTTGGTAGCGCCCAAGAGACCCAGTACTTC

j_gene: TRBJ2-1
d_gene: TRBD2
abundance: few
v_gene: TRBV4-3
CDR3aa: CASSPRTSGSSEQFF
CDR3nt: TGCGCCAGCAGCCCCCGGACTAGCGGGAGTAGTGAGCAGTTCTTC

j_gene: TRBJ2-4
d_gene: NA
abundance: NA
v_gene: TRBV19
CDR3aa: CASSMMVGAKNIQYF
CDR3nt: TGTGCCAGTAGTATGATGGTAGGGGCCAAAAACATTCAGTACTTC

j_gene: TRBJ1-5
d_gene: NA
abundance: NA
v_gene: TRBV6-2/TRBV6-3
CDR3aa: CASSRVFSNQPQHF
CDR3nt: TGTGCCAGCAGTCGGGTCTTTAGCAATCAGCCCCAGCATTTT